This entry is about one TCR beta chain. The antigen is unknown. These data come from a study of cytomegalovirus exposure and HLA in healthy donors. Study-level results: Judged likely to be a sequencing artifact was a cluster of highly shared sequence variants.

This PCR relied on a set of 60 Vbeta primers and 13 Jbeta primers. Here immunoSEQ multiplex PCR was the method, and the copy in TCRdb shows in-frame clones only, minus some. The sample yields under 200,000 clones, roughly 85% seen once. Sequencing was carried out using PBMCs. The clonotype originates from a woman aged 35 to 49 in good health and CMV-seronegative.

The CDR3, as DNA: TGTGCCAGCAGCTTTTTTAGGAGCTCCTACAATGAGCAGTTCTTC. Its translation: CASSFFRSSYNEQFF. The chain is built from TRBV5-4 and TRBJ2-1, with unresolved D. CDR1 SGHNT and CDR2 YYREEE come from the germline V gene (reference sequence). This CDR3 is 15 amino acids long. The V end lost 2 bases, the J end lost 0 bases, and 9 bases lay between the germline ends.